This T cell receptor (beta chain) was identified during a study of T cells in Graves' hyperthyroidism and ophthalmopathy. The J segment lost 6 bases and the V segment lost 6 bases, leaving 7 bases of the junction unmatched. Germline CDR1 is SGHAT and CDR2 is FQNNGV. The CDR3 loop spans 14 amino acids. Ten or more counts support this clonotype. From RNA transcripts, TCR beta CDR3 regions were amplified. During a first-round RT-PCR of the TCR CDR3, the HTBI primer set was used. From the multiplex PCR reads, TCRdb called clonotypes with MiXCR, one entry per CDR3 protein. The sample has about 600,000 distinct CDR3 sequences, approximately 14% seen once.

V is TRBV11-2 and J is TRBJ2-1; 8 nucleotides match TRBD2. The sequenced sample consisted of blood. The clonotype originates from a woman younger than 30 with Graves' ophthalmopathy. Here the CDR3 reads CASSNVGTSNEQFF. The CDR3 DNA is TGTGCCAGCAGTAACGTAGGGACTAGCAATGAGCAGTTCTTC. Full variable domain (missing parts from reference TRBV11-2 and TRBJ2-1): EAGVAQSPRYKIIEKRQSVAFWCNPISGHATLYWYQQILGQGPKLLIQFQNNGVVDDSQLPKDRFSAERLKGVDSTLKIQPAKLEDSAVYLCASSNVGTSNEQFFGPGTRLTVL.